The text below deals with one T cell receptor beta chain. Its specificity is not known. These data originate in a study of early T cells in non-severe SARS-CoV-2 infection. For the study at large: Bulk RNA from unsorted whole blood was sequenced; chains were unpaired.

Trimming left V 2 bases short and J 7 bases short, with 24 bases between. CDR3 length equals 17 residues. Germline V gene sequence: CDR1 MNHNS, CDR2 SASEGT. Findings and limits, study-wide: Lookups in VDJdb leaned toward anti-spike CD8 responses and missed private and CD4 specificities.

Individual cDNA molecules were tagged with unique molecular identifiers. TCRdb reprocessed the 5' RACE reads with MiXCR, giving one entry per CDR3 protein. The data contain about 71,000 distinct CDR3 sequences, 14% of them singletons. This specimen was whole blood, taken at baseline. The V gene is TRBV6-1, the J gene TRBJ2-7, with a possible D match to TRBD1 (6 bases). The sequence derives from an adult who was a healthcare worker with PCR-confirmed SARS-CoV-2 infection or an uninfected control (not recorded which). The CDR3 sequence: CASSEYGRGRDQHEQYF. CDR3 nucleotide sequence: TGTGCCAGCAGTGAATATGGCAGGGGAAGGGACCAGCATGAGCAGTACTTC.